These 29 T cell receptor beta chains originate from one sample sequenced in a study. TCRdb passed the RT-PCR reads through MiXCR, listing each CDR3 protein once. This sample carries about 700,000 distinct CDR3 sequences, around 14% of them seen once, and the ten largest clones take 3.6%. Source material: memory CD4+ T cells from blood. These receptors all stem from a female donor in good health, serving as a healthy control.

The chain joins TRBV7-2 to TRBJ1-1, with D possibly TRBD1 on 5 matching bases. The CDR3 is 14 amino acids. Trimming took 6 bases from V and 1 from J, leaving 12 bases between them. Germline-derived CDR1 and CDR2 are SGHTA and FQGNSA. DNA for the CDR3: TGTGCCAGCAGGGCAGGGTCCCGGAACACTGAAGCTTTCTTT. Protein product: CASRAGSRNTEAFF.

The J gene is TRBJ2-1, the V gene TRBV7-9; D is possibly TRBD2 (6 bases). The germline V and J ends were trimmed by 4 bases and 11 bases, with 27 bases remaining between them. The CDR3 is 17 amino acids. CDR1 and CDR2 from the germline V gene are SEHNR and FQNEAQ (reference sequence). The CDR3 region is CASSSELGLTSPRKQFF. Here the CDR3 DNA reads TGTGCCAGCAGCTCAGAGTTGGGACTCACCTCCCCTAGGAAGCAGTTCTTC.

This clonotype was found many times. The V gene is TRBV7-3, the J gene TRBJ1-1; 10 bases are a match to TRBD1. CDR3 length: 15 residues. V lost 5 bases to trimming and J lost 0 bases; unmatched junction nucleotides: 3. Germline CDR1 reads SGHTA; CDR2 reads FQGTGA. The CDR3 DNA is TGTGCCAGCAGCCCGGGACAGGGGATGAACACTGAAGCTTTCTTT. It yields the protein CASSPGQGMNTEAFF.

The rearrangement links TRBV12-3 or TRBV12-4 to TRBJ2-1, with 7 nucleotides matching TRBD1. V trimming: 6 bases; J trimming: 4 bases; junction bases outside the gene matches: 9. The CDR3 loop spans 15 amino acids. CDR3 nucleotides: TGTGCCAGCAGCCCATACGACAGGGATTACAATGAGCAGTTCTTC. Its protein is CASSPYDRDYNEQFF.

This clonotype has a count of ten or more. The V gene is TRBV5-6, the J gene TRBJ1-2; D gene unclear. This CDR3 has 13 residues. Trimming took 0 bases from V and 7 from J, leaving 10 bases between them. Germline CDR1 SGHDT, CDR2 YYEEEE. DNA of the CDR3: TGTGCCAGCAGCTTGGCCCGGTATCTTGGCTACACCTTC. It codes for CASSLARYLGYTF.

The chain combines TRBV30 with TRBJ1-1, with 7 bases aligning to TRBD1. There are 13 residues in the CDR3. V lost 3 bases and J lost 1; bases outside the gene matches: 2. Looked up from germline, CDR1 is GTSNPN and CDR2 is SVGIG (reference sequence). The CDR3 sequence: CAWSRQGNTEAFF. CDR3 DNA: TGTGCCTGGAGCCGACAGGGGAACACTGAAGCTTTCTTT.

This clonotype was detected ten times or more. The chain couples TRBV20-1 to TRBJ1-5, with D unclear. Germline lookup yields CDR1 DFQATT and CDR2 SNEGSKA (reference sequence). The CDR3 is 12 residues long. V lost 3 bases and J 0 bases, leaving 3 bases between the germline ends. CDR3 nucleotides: TGCAGTGCTAGGGTTAGCAATCAGCCCCAGCATTTT. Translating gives CSARVSNQPQHF.

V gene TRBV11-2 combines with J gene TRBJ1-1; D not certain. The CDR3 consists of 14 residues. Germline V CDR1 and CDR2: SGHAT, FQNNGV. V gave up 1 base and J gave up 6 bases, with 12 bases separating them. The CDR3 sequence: CASSLGTPDAEAFF. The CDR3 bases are TGTGCCAGCAGCTTAGGGACCCCAGACGCTGAAGCTTTCTTT.

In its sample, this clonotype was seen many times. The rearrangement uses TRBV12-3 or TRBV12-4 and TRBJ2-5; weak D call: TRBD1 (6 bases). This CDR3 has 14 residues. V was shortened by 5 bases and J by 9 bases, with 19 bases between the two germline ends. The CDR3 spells CASSPGTSPRAQYF. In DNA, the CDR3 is TGTGCCAGCAGTCCTGGGACATCGCCTCGGGCCCAGTACTTC.

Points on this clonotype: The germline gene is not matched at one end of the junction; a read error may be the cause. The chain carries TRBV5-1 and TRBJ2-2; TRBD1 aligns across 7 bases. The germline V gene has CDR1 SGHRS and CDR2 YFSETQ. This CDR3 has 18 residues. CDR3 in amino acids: CASKADRELSSNTGELLF. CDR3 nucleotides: TGCGCCAGCAAGGCCGACAGGGAACTGAGCTCGAACACCGGGGAGCTGTTATTT.

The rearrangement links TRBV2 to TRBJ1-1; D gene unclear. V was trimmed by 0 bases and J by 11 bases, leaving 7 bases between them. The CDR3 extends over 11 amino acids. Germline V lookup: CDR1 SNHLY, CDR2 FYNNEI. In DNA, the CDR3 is TGTGCCAGCAGTGAAGCTGGCGGTGCTTTCTTT. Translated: CASSEAGGAFF.

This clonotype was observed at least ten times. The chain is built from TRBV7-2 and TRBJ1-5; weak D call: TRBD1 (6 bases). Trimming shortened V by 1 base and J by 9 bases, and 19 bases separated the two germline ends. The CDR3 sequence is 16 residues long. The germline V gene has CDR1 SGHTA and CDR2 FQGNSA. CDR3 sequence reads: CASSLGNSGAYVPQHF. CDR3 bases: TGTGCCAGCAGCTTAGGGAATTCAGGGGCTTATGTGCCCCAGCATTTT.

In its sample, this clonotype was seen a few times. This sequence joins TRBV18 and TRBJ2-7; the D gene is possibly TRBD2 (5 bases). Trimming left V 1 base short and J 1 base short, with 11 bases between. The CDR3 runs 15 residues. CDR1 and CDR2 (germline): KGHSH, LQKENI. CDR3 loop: CASSPLGWRSYEQYF. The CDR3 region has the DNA TGTGCCAGCTCACCACTTGGCTGGAGGTCCTACGAGCAGTACTTC. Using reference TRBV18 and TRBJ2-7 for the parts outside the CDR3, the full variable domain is NAGVMQNPRHLVRRRGQEARLRCSPMKGHSHVYWYRQLPEEGLKFMVYLQKENIIDESGMPKERFSAEFPKEGPSILRIQQVVRGDSAAYFCASSPLGWRSYEQYFGPGTRLTVT.

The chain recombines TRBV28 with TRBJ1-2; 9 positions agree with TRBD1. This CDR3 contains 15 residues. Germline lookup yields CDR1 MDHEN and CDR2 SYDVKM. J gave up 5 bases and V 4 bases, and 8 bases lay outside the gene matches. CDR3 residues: CASSSGQGLAYGYTF. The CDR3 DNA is TGTGCCAGCAGTTCGGGACAGGGACTGGCGTATGGCTACACCTTC.

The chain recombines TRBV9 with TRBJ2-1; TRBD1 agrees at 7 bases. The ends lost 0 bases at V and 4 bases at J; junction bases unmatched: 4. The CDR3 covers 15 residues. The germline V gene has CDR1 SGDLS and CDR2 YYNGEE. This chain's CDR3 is CASSVATGLYNEQFF. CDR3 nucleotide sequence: TGTGCCAGCAGCGTAGCGACAGGGCTTTACAATGAGCAGTTCTTC.

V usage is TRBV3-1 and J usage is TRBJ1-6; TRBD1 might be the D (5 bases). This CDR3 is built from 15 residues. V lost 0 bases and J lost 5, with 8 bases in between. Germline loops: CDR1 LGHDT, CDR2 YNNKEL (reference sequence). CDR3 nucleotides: TGTGCCAGCAGCCAAGAGCAGGGAGATAATTCACCCCTCCACTTT. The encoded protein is CASSQEQGDNSPLHF.

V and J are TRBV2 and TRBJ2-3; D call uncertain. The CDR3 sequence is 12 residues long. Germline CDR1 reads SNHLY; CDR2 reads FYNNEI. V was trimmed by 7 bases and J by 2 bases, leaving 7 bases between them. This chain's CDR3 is CASIEYTDTQYF. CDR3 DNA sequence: TGTGCCAGCATAGAGTACACAGATACGCAGTATTTT.

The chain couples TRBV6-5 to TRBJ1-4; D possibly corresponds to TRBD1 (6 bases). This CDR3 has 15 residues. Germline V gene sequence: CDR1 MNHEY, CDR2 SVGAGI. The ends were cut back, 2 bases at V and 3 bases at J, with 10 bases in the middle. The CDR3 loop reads CASSYAGAANEKLFF. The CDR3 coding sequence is TGTGCCAGCAGTTACGCAGGGGCCGCTAATGAAAAACTGTTTTTT.

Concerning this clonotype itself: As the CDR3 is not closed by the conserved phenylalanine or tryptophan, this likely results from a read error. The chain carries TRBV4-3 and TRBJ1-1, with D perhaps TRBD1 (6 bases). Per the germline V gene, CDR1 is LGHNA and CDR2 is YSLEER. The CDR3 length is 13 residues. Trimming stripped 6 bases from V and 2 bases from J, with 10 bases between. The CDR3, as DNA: TGCGCCAGCAGATACAGGGATAACACTGAAGCTTTCTCT. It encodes CASRYRDNTEAFS.

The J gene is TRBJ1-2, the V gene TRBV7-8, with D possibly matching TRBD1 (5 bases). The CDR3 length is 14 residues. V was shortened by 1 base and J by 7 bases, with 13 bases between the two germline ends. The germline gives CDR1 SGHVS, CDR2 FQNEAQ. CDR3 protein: CASSLERGGTGYTF. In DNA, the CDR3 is TGTGCCAGCAGCTTAGAGAGGGGAGGGACTGGCTACACCTTC.

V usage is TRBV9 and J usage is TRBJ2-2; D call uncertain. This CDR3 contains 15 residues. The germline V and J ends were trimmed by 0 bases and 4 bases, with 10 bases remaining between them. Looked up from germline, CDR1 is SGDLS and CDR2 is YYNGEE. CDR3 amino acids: CASSVVAATTGELFF. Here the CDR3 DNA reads TGTGCCAGCAGCGTAGTGGCAGCTACCACCGGGGAGCTGTTTTTT.

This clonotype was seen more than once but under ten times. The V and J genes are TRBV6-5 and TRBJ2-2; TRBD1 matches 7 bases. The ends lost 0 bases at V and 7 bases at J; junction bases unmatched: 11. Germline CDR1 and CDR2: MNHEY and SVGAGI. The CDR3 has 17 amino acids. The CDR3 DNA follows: TGTGCCAGCAGTTACTCGGGTCGTAAAGGGGGCGACGGGGAGCTGTTTTTT. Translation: CASSYSGRKGGDGELFF.

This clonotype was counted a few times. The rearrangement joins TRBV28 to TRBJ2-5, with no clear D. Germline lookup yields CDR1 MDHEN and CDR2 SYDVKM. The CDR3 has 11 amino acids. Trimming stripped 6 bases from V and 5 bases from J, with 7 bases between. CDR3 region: CASRIHETQYF. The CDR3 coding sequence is TGTGCCAGCAGAATACACGAGACCCAGTACTTC.

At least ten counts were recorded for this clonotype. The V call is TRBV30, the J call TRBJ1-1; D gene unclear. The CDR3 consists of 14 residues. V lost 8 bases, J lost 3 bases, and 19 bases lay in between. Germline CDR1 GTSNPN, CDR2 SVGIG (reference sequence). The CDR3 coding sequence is TGTGCCGGCACATGGATCGGCGGCCACACTGAAGCTTTCTTT. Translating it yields CAGTWIGGHTEAFF. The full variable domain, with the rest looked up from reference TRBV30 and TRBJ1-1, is SQTIHQWPATLVQPVGSPLSLECTVEGTSNPNLYWYRQAAGRGLQLLFYSVGIGQISSEVPQNLSASRPQDRQFILSSKKLLLSDSGFYLCAGTWIGGHTEAFFGQGTRLTVV.

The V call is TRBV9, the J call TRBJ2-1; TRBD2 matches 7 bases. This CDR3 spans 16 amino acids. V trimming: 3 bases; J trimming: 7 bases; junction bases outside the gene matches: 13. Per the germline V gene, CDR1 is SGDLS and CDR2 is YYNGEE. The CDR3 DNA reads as TGTGCCAGCAGCGCCACCGGGCAGTGGGGGGGGAATGAGCAGTTCTTC. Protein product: CASSATGQWGGNEQFF.

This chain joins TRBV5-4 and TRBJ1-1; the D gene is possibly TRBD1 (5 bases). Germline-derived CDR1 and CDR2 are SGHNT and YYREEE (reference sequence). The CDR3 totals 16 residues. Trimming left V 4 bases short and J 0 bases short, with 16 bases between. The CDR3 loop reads CASSPAAPTVNTEAFF. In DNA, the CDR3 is TGTGCCAGCAGCCCAGCCGCCCCGACAGTGAACACTGAAGCTTTCTTT. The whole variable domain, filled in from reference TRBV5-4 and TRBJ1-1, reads ETGVTQSPTHLIKTRGQQVTLRCSSQSGHNTVSWYQQALGQGPQFIFQYYREEENGRGNFPPRFSGLQFPNYSSELNVNALELDDSALYLCASSPAAPTVNTEAFFGQGTRLTVV.

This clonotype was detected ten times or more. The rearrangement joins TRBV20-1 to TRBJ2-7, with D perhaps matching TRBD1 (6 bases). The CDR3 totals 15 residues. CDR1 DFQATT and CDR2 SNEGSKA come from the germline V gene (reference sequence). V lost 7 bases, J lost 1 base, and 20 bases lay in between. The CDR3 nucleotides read TGCAGTGTCGTTCCCCCTTGGCAGGGGTCCTACGAGCAGTACTTC. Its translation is CSVVPPWQGSYEQYF.

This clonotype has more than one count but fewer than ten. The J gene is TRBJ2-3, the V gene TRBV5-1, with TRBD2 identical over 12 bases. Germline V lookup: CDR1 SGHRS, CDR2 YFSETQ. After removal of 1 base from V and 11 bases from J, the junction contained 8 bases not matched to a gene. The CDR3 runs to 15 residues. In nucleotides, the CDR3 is TGCGCCAGCAGCTTGACCAAGCCTAGCGGGGGGGGGCAGTATTTT. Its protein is CASSLTKPSGGGQYF.

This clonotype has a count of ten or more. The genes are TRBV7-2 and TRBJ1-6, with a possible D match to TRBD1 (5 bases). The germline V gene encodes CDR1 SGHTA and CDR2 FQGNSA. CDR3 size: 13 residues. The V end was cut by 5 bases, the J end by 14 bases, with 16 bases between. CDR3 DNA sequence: TGTGCCAGCAGCCTTGGGACGTATCAGTCCCTCCACTTT. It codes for CASSLGTYQSLHF.